This entry lists 30 T cell receptor beta chains sequenced from one sample in a study of cytomegalovirus exposure and HLA in healthy donors. PCR used 60 Vbeta primers and 13 Jbeta primers. Using immunoSEQ multiplex PCR, the repertoire was profiled, and TCRdb retains in-frame clones only, with some absent. The sample table sets out 95,000 to 150,000 clones. What was sequenced was PBMCs. The source of these receptors is a man under 40 in good health and CMV-seronegative.

The genes are TRBV2 and TRBJ2-7; D is uncertain. V gave up 4 bases and J gave up 0 bases, with 7 bases separating them. CDR3 length: 13 residues. Germline CDR1 reads SNHLY; CDR2 reads FYNNEI. CDR3 region: CASSGVFSYEQYF. CDR3 nucleotide sequence: TGTGCCAGCAGTGGAGTATTCTCCTACGAGCAGTACTTC.

V usage is TRBV27 and J usage is TRBJ1-2, with 7 bases fitting TRBD1. Unmatched junction bases numbered 8, after V lost 6 bases and J lost 4 bases. Per germline, CDR1 MNHEY and CDR2 SMNVEV (reference sequence). The CDR3 covers 14 residues. The CDR3 region is CASSARGLGYGYTF. CDR3 DNA: TGTGCCAGCAGCGCTAGGGGGCTAGGCTATGGCTACACCTTC.

The rearrangement joins TRBV4-1 to TRBJ2-1; TRBD2 is a possible D gene (5 bases). This CDR3 has 18 amino acids. V lost 0 bases and J lost 0, with 15 bases in between. CDR1 is MGHRA, CDR2 YSYEKL, per germline. The CDR3 DNA reads as TGCGCCAGCAGCCAAGACTTTCTCGCGGGTGTCTCCTACAATGAGCAGTTCTTC. Amino acids: CASSQDFLAGVSYNEQFF.

The rearrangement joins TRBV6-5 to TRBJ2-7, with D possibly being TRBD2 (7 bases). V was trimmed by 6 bases and J by 2 bases, leaving 17 bases between them. The CDR3 totals 15 residues. Per the germline V gene, CDR1 is MNHEY and CDR2 is SVGAGI. CDR3 region: CASSRIGGLTYEQYF. DNA of the CDR3: TGTGCCAGCAGCAGGATCGGGGGGCTAACCTACGAGCAGTACTTC.

J is TRBJ1-1 and V is TRBV4-3; D is undetermined. The V gene's germline CDR1 is LGHNA and CDR2 YSLEER. Deletions cut 4 bases from V and 5 bases from J, with 11 bases between. The length of the CDR3 is 13 residues. The CDR3 spells CASSPRGGTEAFF. The CDR3 region has the DNA TGCGCCAGCAGCCCCCGGGGAGGGACTGAAGCTTTCTTT.

The V gene is TRBV30, the J gene TRBJ2-5; unclear D gene. CDR3 size: 14 residues. Trimming cost V 3 bases and J 4 bases, with 15 bases left between them. Germline V gives CDR1 GTSNPN, CDR2 SVGIG (reference sequence). CDR3 protein: CAWSASRSGETQYF. CDR3 sequence (DNA): TGTGCCTGGAGCGCCTCTAGGTCGGGAGAGACCCAGTACTTC.

J is TRBJ1-2 and V is TRBV14; D unresolved. The CDR3 loop spans 12 amino acids. The germline V gene has CDR1 SGHDN and CDR2 FVKESK. V was cut by 4 bases and J by 7 bases, with 10 bases left in between. The CDR3 DNA follows: TGTGCCAGCAGCCCGGGGAGACGTGGCTACACCTTC. Protein: CASSPGRRGYTF.

The chain uses TRBV28 and TRBJ2-3, with 7 bases that match TRBD2. This CDR3 comprises 16 residues. V was pared by 3 bases and J by 4 bases, with 10 bases of the junction left unmatched. Per the germline V gene, CDR1 is MDHEN and CDR2 is SYDVKM. The CDR3 spells CASSLGVAGPPDTQYF. Here the CDR3 DNA reads TGTGCCAGCAGTTTGGGGGTAGCGGGTCCCCCAGATACGCAGTATTTT.

V gene TRBV4-1 combines with J gene TRBJ2-7; D may be TRBD2 (5 bases). Germline values: CDR1 MGHRA, CDR2 YSYEKL. There are 14 residues in the CDR3. Between the trimmed V and J ends, which lost 0 bases and 4 bases, there was a span of 10 bases. In nucleotides, the CDR3 is TGCGCCAGCAGCCAAGATCTACGGGGTTACGAGCAGTACTTC. It translates to CASSQDLRGYEQYF.

The CDR3 protein is CATLPGGDDEKLFF. The CDR3 DNA follows: TGTGCCACCCTCCCAGGGGGTGATGATGAAAAACTGTTTTTT. The V gene is TRBV28, the J gene TRBJ1-4, with TRBD1 matching over 7 bases. Germline trimming cut 10 bases from V and 6 bases from J; bases unmatched to any gene: 11. Germline V CDR1 and CDR2: MDHEN, SYDVKM. The CDR3 runs to 14 residues.

The V and J genes are TRBV27 and TRBJ1-5; D is perhaps TRBD1 (6 bases). The V gene's germline CDR1 is MNHEY and CDR2 SMNVEV (reference sequence). This CDR3 contains 13 residues. The V end lost 5 bases, the J end lost 7 bases, and 12 bases lay between the germline ends. The CDR3 protein is CASSLGGAQPQHF. CDR3 nucleotides: TGTGCCAGCAGTCTCGGGGGGGCCCAGCCCCAGCATTTT.

V and J are TRBV29-1 and TRBJ1-4; D uncertain. This CDR3 is built from 13 residues. The V end lost 2 bases, the J end lost 8 bases, and 12 bases lay between the germline ends. Per the germline V gene, CDR1 is SQVTM and CDR2 is ANQGSEA. The CDR3 nucleotides read TGCAGCGTTGAAACCTCCCCGGGGGAAAAACTGTTTTTT. Translated: CSVETSPGEKLFF.

V gene TRBV7-6 combines with J gene TRBJ2-7, with a possible D match to TRBD1 (7 bases). Germline assignment: CDR1 SGHVS and CDR2 FNYEAQ. The V end lost 1 base, the J end lost 2 bases, and 15 bases lay between the germline ends. The CDR3 loop spans 16 amino acids. The CDR3 spells CASSLVPGGNPYEQYF. In DNA form, the CDR3 reads TGTGCCAGCAGCTTAGTCCCAGGGGGGAATCCCTACGAGCAGTACTTC.

The V and J genes are TRBV5-8 and TRBJ1-4; a possible D gene is TRBD1 (5 bases). CDR1 is SGHTS and CDR2 is YDEGEE in the germline V gene. CDR3 size: 15 residues. V lost 3 bases and J 8 bases, leaving 17 bases between the germline ends. CDR3 DNA sequence: TGTGCCAGCAGCTCGAAAGGACAAGGCTGGGAAAAACTGTTTTTT. This gives the protein CASSSKGQGWEKLFF.

CDR3 bases: TGCAGCGTTACCCCAGAGGGGACAGGGGACTACAATGAGCAGTTCTTC. It specifies CSVTPEGTGDYNEQFF. The genes are TRBV29-1 and TRBJ2-1, with 10 positions matching TRBD1. The V segment lost 5 bases and the J segment 3 bases; nucleotides outside the gene matches: 10. There are 16 residues in the CDR3. Germline V gene sequence: CDR1 SQVTM, CDR2 ANQGSEA.

The chain has TRBV29-1 and TRBJ2-7, with D tentatively TRBD2 (6 bases). Deletions cut 3 bases from V and 2 bases from J, with 23 bases between. Germline CDR1 SQVTM, CDR2 ANQGSEA. CDR3 length: 17 amino acids. The CDR3 reads CSVEAEEDGRIAYEQYF. The CDR3 DNA reads TGCAGCGTTGAGGCAGAGGAGGACGGGAGAATCGCCTACGAGCAGTACTTC.

The V gene is TRBV28, the J gene TRBJ1-2, with 8 bases lining up with TRBD1. The CDR3 is 14 amino acids. The germline V gene has CDR1 MDHEN and CDR2 SYDVKM. V gave up 5 bases and J gave up 4 bases; unmatched junction bases: 6. Written as DNA, the CDR3 is TGTGCCAGCAGTGACAGGGGAAGCTTCTATGGCTACACCTTC. Amino acid sequence: CASSDRGSFYGYTF.

This rearrangement joins TRBV27 to TRBJ2-1, with 7 positions matching TRBD1. The CDR3 is 13 residues long. Germline CDR1 is MNHEY and CDR2 is SMNVEV (reference sequence). V lost 2 bases, J lost 6 bases, and 1 base stayed unmatched. The CDR3 bases are TGTGCCAGCAGTTTAACAGGGGTCAATGAGCAGTTCTTC. This codes for CASSLTGVNEQFF.

The genes are TRBV27 and TRBJ2-7; TRBD2 is a possible D gene (5 bases). The CDR3 loop spans 12 amino acids. Germline lookup yields CDR1 MNHEY and CDR2 SMNVEV (reference sequence). Trimming stripped 2 bases from V and 6 bases from J, with 8 bases between. Here the CDR3 DNA reads TGTGCCAGCAGTTTAGGACGGGGCGAGCAGTACTTC. Protein: CASSLGRGEQYF.

This sequence joins TRBV9 and TRBJ1-2; D ambiguous. Between the trimmed V and J ends, which lost 4 bases and 2 bases, there was a span of 9 bases. The CDR3 is 13 amino acids. Germline CDR1 is SGDLS and CDR2 is YYNGEE. This CDR3 reads CASSPRGNYGYTF. Written as DNA, the CDR3 is TGTGCCAGCAGCCCCCGTGGCAACTATGGCTACACCTTC. Full variable domain (missing parts from reference TRBV9 and TRBJ1-2): DSGVTQTPKHLITATGQRVTLRCSPRSGDLSVYWYQQSLDQGLQFLIQYYNGEERAKGNILERFSAQQFPDLHSELNLSSLELGDSALYFCASSPRGNYGYTFGSGTRLTVV.

The V and J genes are TRBV28 and TRBJ2-3, with D maybe TRBD2 (7 bases). Per germline, CDR1 MDHEN and CDR2 SYDVKM. The CDR3 extends over 14 amino acids. The V and J ends lost 2 bases and 9 bases respectively, with 15 bases between them. CDR3 nucleotide sequence: TGTGCCAGCAGTTTAGAGGGGGAGGGGCGGACGCAGTATTTT. It specifies CASSLEGEGRTQYF.

This chain connects TRBV4-2 to TRBJ2-3; the match to TRBD2 covers 10 bases. This CDR3 spans 16 amino acids. The junction had 8 bases not matched to a gene; V was cut back by 0 bases and J by 8 bases. The germline CDR1 and CDR2 sequences are LGHNA and YNFKEQ. In nucleotides, the CDR3 is TGTGCCAGCAGCCAAGATCCAGCGGGAGGGAGTGGTACGCAGTATTTT. This codes for CASSQDPAGGSGTQYF.

Concerning this clone: Other DNA variants within this sample encode the same CDR3. The chain joins TRBV5-1 to TRBJ1-5, with D maybe TRBD1 (5 bases). The germline gives CDR1 SGHRS, CDR2 YFSETQ. V was shortened by 2 bases and J by 5 bases, with 14 bases between the two germline ends. The CDR3 loop spans 15 amino acids. The CDR3 reads CASSLIPDSYQPQHF. The CDR3 DNA follows: TGCGCCAGCAGCTTAATCCCCGACAGTTATCAGCCCCAGCATTTT.

The rearrangement uses TRBV7-8 and TRBJ2-5; the match to TRBD2 covers 8 bases. V lost 4 bases and J lost 4; bases outside the gene matches: 5. This CDR3 contains 14 residues. The germline V gene encodes CDR1 SGHVS and CDR2 FQNEAQ. This CDR3 is CASSSSGRRETQYF. The CDR3 bases are TGTGCCAGCAGCTCGAGCGGGAGAAGAGAGACCCAGTACTTC.

The chain has TRBV19 and TRBJ1-5, with a possible D match to TRBD1 (6 bases). The V and J ends lost 6 bases and 7 bases respectively, with 19 bases between them. The CDR3 totals 15 residues. Per germline, CDR1 LNHDA and CDR2 SQIVND (reference sequence). CDR3 bases: TGTGCCAGTAGCAGCAATAGGGGGATCCGACAGCCCCAGCATTTT. This sequence encodes CASSSNRGIRQPQHF.

J is TRBJ2-2 and V is TRBV19, with 8 positions matching TRBD2. The J segment lost 1 base and the V segment lost 8 bases, leaving 6 bases of the junction unmatched. The CDR3 is 15 amino acids. Per germline, CDR1 LNHDA and CDR2 SQIVND (reference sequence). In nucleotides, the CDR3 is TGTGCCAGTGGGGCTAGCGGGTTGAACACCGGGGAGCTGTTTTTT. Its protein product is CASGASGLNTGELFF.

The CDR3: CASSPSQLAVTYEQYF. DNA of the CDR3: TGCGCCAGCAGCCCAAGTCAACTAGCGGTAACCTACGAGCAGTACTTC. The rearrangement uses TRBV4-1 and TRBJ2-7; 8 bases fit TRBD2. The CDR3 sequence is 16 residues long. V shed 4 bases, J shed 2 bases, and the junction held 10 bases outside the gene matches. From germline, CDR1 is MGHRA and CDR2 YSYEKL.

The chain uses TRBV15 and TRBJ2-3; 7 nucleotides line up with TRBD2. Unmatched junction bases numbered 3, after V lost 0 bases and J lost 0 bases. CDR3 size: 16 residues. Looked up from germline, CDR1 is LNHNV and CDR2 is YYDKDF (reference sequence). The CDR3 coding sequence is TGTGCCACCAGCAGAGACACTAGCGATAGCACAGATACGCAGTATTTT. It is translated as CATSRDTSDSTDTQYF.

This sequence joins TRBV16 and TRBJ2-1; D is possibly TRBD1 (6 bases). This CDR3 has 14 amino acids. Trimming took off 4 bases at V and 7 bases at J, with 14 bases between the two ends. CDR1 is KGHSY, CDR2 FQNENV, per germline. Here the CDR3 DNA reads TGTGCCAGCAGCCTCCCAATAGGGGGAAATGAGCAGTTCTTC. The encoded protein is CASSLPIGGNEQFF.

This chain joins TRBV28 and TRBJ1-5; TRBD1 matches 9 bases. The length of the CDR3 is 15 residues. The junction had 7 bases not matched to a gene; V was cut back by 6 bases and J by 4 bases. Germline V gene data show CDR1 as MDHEN and CDR2 as SYDVKM. The DNA for the CDR3 is TGTGCCAGCAGGCCTTCCGGGACAGGGAATCAGCCCCAGCATTTT. Translating it yields CASRPSGTGNQPQHF.